This TCR beta chain was sequenced for a study of tumor-infiltrating lymphocytes in oesophageal squamous cell carcinoma. CDR1 is LGHDT, CDR2 YNNKEL, per germline (reference sequence). The V end was cut by 0 bases, the J end by 2 bases, with 13 bases between. The CDR3 sequence is 16 residues long. Each CDR3 protein is one row after TCRdb ran MiXCR on the PCR reads. The data contain about 18,000 distinct CDR3 sequences, roughly 40% of them singletons. The chain combines TRBV3-1 with TRBJ1-1, with D hard to call. The receptor was derived from a male donor with esophageal squamous cell carcinoma. The sequenced material came from esophageal tumor tissue. Here the CDR3 reads CASSQDFVAVNTEAFF. The CDR3 DNA reads as TGTGCCAGCAGCCAAGATTTCGTCGCAGTCAACACTGAAGCTTTCTTT.